A single sample is the source of the 24 T cell receptor beta chains below, sequenced in a study of blood T cell repertoires in COVID-19. Assay: immunoSEQ multiplex PCR; the TCRdb copy retains only in-frame clones and omits some. This sample yields 350,000 or so clones, of which roughly 87% are seen a single time; 3% to 4.5% belongs to the top ten. Material for sequencing was peripheral blood. The receptors come from a woman aged 55-69 years with COVID-19, enrolled during active disease.

About this clone itself: The CDR3 end shows no conserved phenylalanine or tryptophan, and so a read error is likely. CDR3 loop: CASGFSAGRNTEAFL. The DNA for the CDR3 is TGTGCTAGTGGTTTCAGCGCCGGGAGGAACACTGAAGCTTTCCTT. The chain carries TRBV12-5 and TRBJ1-1, with unresolved D. Germline CDR1 is LGHNT and CDR2 is FRNRAP. This CDR3 has 15 amino acids. The V gene lost 3 bases and the J gene lost 1 base, with 12 bases spanning the gap.

The V and J genes are TRBV5-6 and TRBJ2-7; 8 nucleotides align to TRBD1. The CDR3 spans 14 residues. Losses at the gene ends were 3 bases for V and 4 bases for J; bases not matched to a gene: 6. CDR1 is SGHDT and CDR2 is YYEEEE in the germline V gene. The chain's CDR3 is CASSSGTGTYEQYF. The CDR3 nucleotides are TGTGCCAGCAGCTCCGGGACAGGAACTTACGAGCAGTACTTC.

CDR3 protein: CASRGQGNGYTF. CDR3 bases: TGCGCCAGCAGGGGACAGGGAAATGGCTACACCTTC. The chain combines TRBV5-1 with TRBJ1-2; 9 bases map to TRBD1. Trimming removed 5 bases from V and 6 bases from J; junction bases left unmatched: 2. Germline assignment: CDR1 SGHRS and CDR2 YFSETQ. This CDR3 is built from 12 residues.

The chain carries TRBV7-9 and TRBJ1-4; 12 positions match TRBD1. The CDR3 is 17 residues long. With V trimmed by 5 bases and J by 1 base, 5 bases remained unmatched. Germline lookup yields CDR1 SEHNR and CDR2 FQNEAQ (reference sequence). The CDR3 DNA sequence: TGTGCCAGCAGCAAGGGACAGGGGGCCGGAACTAATGAAAAACTGTTTTTT. Amino acid sequence: CASSKGQGAGTNEKLFF.

This chain links TRBV4-2 with TRBJ1-1; 11 bases agree with TRBD1. V was pared by 4 bases and J by 0 bases, with 4 bases of the junction left unmatched. This CDR3 is 16 amino acids long. Germline V CDR1 and CDR2: LGHNA, YNFKEQ. In DNA, the CDR3 is TGTGCCAGCAGCCCGGACAGGGGGCGGATGAACACTGAAGCTTTCTTT. It is translated as CASSPDRGRMNTEAFF.

This clone was recorded only once. This chain joins TRBV6-1 and TRBJ1-1; D is unclear. V gave up 0 bases and J gave up 4 bases, with 6 bases separating them. The CDR3 has 13 amino acids. Per germline, CDR1 MNHNS and CDR2 SASEGT. DNA of the CDR3: TGTGCCAGCAGTGAAGCTGCGGGCACTGAAGCTTTCTTT. The encoded protein is CASSEAAGTEAFF.

The chain recombines TRBV5-4 with TRBJ1-1; D not certain. Per germline, CDR1 SGHNT and CDR2 YYREEE (reference sequence). V lost 4 bases to trimming and J lost 5 bases, with 15 bases between them. The CDR3 is made up of 14 amino acids. The CDR3 region has the DNA TGTGCCAGCAGCCGTAACCGGGGAGGGACTGAAGCTTTCTTT. It encodes CASSRNRGGTEAFF.

J is TRBJ2-7 and V is TRBV10-3; TRBD1 matches at 11 bases. The germline gives CDR1 ENHRY, CDR2 SYGVKD. CDR3 length: 14 amino acids. Germline trimming cut 8 bases from V and 7 bases from J; bases unmatched to any gene: 10. In DNA form, the CDR3 reads TGTGCCATCGGTTTGCGGACAGGGGGCTATGAGCAGTACTTC. Its translation is CAIGLRTGGYEQYF.

This chain uses TRBV27 with TRBJ2-7, with a tentative D call TRBD2 (7 bases). This CDR3 has 15 residues. In germline, CDR1 is MNHEY, CDR2 SMNVEV (reference sequence). Trimming pared 3 bases from V and 3 bases from J, leaving 15 bases between. In DNA form, the CDR3 reads TGTGCCAGCAGTTTCCGCGGGGGCCCATACTACGAGCAGTACTTC. This translates into CASSFRGGPYYEQYF.

The chain joins TRBV5-3 to TRBJ1-2; D ambiguous. TRBV5-3 is an ORF, and what it does is uncertain. The CDR3 consists of 13 residues. V was shortened by 0 bases and J by 8 bases, with 11 bases between the two germline ends. This chain's CDR3 is CARSLVGRWGYTF. In DNA, the CDR3 is TGTGCCAGAAGCTTGGTGGGGAGGTGGGGCTACACCTTC.

The chain joins TRBV5-1 to TRBJ2-1, with 10 bases matching TRBD2. After removal of 4 bases from V and 6 bases from J, the junction contained 7 bases not matched to a gene. The CDR3 runs to 15 residues. Germline loops: CDR1 SGHRS, CDR2 YFSETQ. CDR3 loop: CASSPWTSGSNEQFF. The CDR3 DNA reads as TGCGCCAGCAGCCCTTGGACTAGCGGTTCCAATGAGCAGTTCTTC.

This clone was detected a few times. The V gene is TRBV5-6, the J gene TRBJ1-5; TRBD1 is a possible D gene (5 bases). Germline V gene sequence: CDR1 SGHDT, CDR2 YYEEEE. Trimming cost V 0 bases and J 7 bases, with 14 bases left between them. The CDR3 covers 15 residues. The CDR3 nucleotides are TGTGCCAGCAGCTTGGGCCAGGGATTATCCCAGCCCCAGCATTTT. Amino acid sequence: CASSLGQGLSQPQHF.

The chain joins TRBV28 to TRBJ2-1; 9 nucleotides align to TRBD2. This CDR3 is 13 amino acids long. The germline V gene has CDR1 MDHEN and CDR2 SYDVKM. V lost 6 bases, J lost 6 bases, and 3 bases stayed unmatched. In DNA, the CDR3 is TGTGCCAGCAGGTGGCGGGGGGGCAATGAGCAGTTCTTC. It codes for CASRWRGGNEQFF.

J is TRBJ1-1 and V is TRBV7-9; D perhaps matches TRBD1 (6 bases). This CDR3 is 11 amino acids long. In germline, CDR1 is SEHNR, CDR2 FQNEAQ (reference sequence). V gave up 6 bases and J gave up 8 bases, with 10 bases separating them. CDR3 protein: CASRETGEAFF. DNA of the CDR3: TGTGCCAGCAGAGAAACAGGGGAAGCTTTCTTT.

The gene calls are TRBV28 and TRBJ2-1; D not certain. This CDR3 is 13 amino acids long. Trimming left V 5 bases short and J 3 bases short, with 8 bases between. CDR1 and CDR2 from the germline V gene are MDHEN and SYDVKM. The CDR3 DNA reads as TGTGCCAGCAGTAGATACAGCTACAATGAGCAGTTCTTC. Its protein product is CASSRYSYNEQFF.

The chain uses TRBV30 and TRBJ1-2; maybe TRBD1 (6 bases). CDR3 size: 12 residues. Germline CDR1 reads GTSNPN; CDR2 reads SVGIG (reference sequence). V was trimmed by 1 base and J by 4 bases, leaving 7 bases between them. The CDR3 here is CAWSGTVYGYTF. The CDR3 DNA is TGTGCCTGGAGTGGGACAGTCTATGGCTACACCTTC. Full variable domain (missing parts from reference TRBV30 and TRBJ1-2): SQTIHQWPATLVQPVGSPLSLECTVEGTSNPNLYWYRQAAGRGLQLLFYSVGIGQISSEVPQNLSASRPQDRQFILSSKKLLLSDSGFYLCAWSGTVYGYTFGSGTRLTVV.

The chain combines TRBV28 with TRBJ1-5, with a tentative D call TRBD1 (6 bases). V was pared by 7 bases and J by 3 bases, with 10 bases between. Germline CDR1 and CDR2: MDHEN and SYDVKM. The CDR3 runs 13 residues. CDR3 sequence (DNA): TGTGCCAGCATAGGACAGCTCAATCAGCCCCAGCATTTT. Translating gives CASIGQLNQPQHF.

The V gene is TRBV5-1, the J gene TRBJ1-2; 8 bases fit TRBD1. Losses at the gene ends were 0 bases for V and 4 bases for J; bases not matched to a gene: 5. There are 15 residues in the CDR3. The germline CDR1 and CDR2 sequences are SGHRS and YFSETQ. CDR3 nucleotide sequence: TGCGCCAGCAGCTTGGTAGGACAGGGCGGCTATGGCTACACCTTC. This gives the protein CASSLVGQGGYGYTF.

The rearrangement joins TRBV5-1 to TRBJ2-3; perhaps TRBD1 as D (5 bases). V was cut by 0 bases and J by 4 bases, with 9 bases left in between. The CDR3 loop spans 14 amino acids. The germline gives CDR1 SGHRS, CDR2 YFSETQ. DNA for the CDR3: TGCGCCAGCAGCTTGGGACAGCAGGCAGATACGCAGTATTTT. This sequence encodes CASSLGQQADTQYF.

The V and J genes are TRBV29-1 and TRBJ1-1; no clear D gene. Germline CDR1 and CDR2: SQVTM and ANQGSEA. This CDR3 comprises 13 residues. V was cut by 0 bases and J by 6 bases, with 11 bases left in between. CDR3 in amino acids: CSVEDLTDSEAFF. CDR3 nucleotides: TGCAGCGTTGAAGATTTAACGGACTCTGAAGCTTTCTTT.

V usage is TRBV3-1 (or the pseudogene TRBV3-2) and J usage is TRBJ2-5, with 12 bases fitting TRBD2. The V segment lost 4 bases and the J segment 1 base; nucleotides outside the gene matches: 4. The CDR3 totals 16 residues. Germline lookup yields CDR1 LGHDT and CDR2 YNNKEL (reference sequence). The DNA of the CDR3 is TGTGCCAGCAGCCTGCGACTAGCGGGGGCCCAAGAGACCCAGTACTTC. It specifies CASSLRLAGAQETQYF.

V usage is TRBV27 and J usage is TRBJ1-5, with 7 bases fitting TRBD1. V lost 1 base and J lost 2; bases outside the gene matches: 11. The CDR3 is 18 amino acids. Per germline, CDR1 MNHEY and CDR2 SMNVEV (reference sequence). The CDR3 loop is CASSLYASRGPRNQPQHF. CDR3 in DNA: TGTGCCAGCAGTTTATACGCAAGTAGGGGGCCGCGCAATCAGCCCCAGCATTTT.

The chain is built from TRBV5-1 and TRBJ1-2, with D tentatively TRBD1 (6 bases). Trimming removed 0 bases from V and 5 bases from J, with 14 bases in between. CDR1 is SGHRS and CDR2 is YFSETQ in the germline V gene. This CDR3 comprises 15 residues. The CDR3 bases are TGCGCCAGCAGCTTGGAGGCAGGGACATATTATGGCTACACCTTC. Encoded protein: CASSLEAGTYYGYTF.

CDR3 DNA sequence: TGTGCCAGCAGCCTCTATCAACCGACAGGGCAGACTTTCTTT. Translation: CASSLYQPTGQTFF. J is TRBJ1-1 and V is TRBV14; TRBD1 matches at 7 bases. Per germline, CDR1 SGHDN and CDR2 FVKESK. J gave up 12 bases and V 4 bases, and 14 bases lay outside the gene matches. This CDR3 is 14 amino acids long. The full variable domain, completed using reference TRBV14 and TRBJ1-1, is EAGVTQFPSHSVIEKGQTVTLRCDPISGHDNLYWYRRVMGKEIKFLLHFVKESKQDESGMPNNRFLAERTGGTYSTLKVQPAELEDSGVYFCASSLYQPTGQTFFGQGTRLTVV.